This T cell receptor beta chain was sequenced for a study of T cell repertoires in cytomegalovirus infection. On the study more broadly: HLA-B-restricted CMV epitopes that are well studied, plus recently identified HLA-C-restricted ones, were used by the study.

From the reads, TCRdb called clonotypes with MiXCR, one entry per CDR3 protein. The sample yields about 920,000 distinct CDR3 sequences, roughly 31% seen once. Study results and caveats: Identification of carriers of CMV plus the relevant HLA was achieved through cumulative public TCR beta family frequency. In two of eight donors, the top clonotype was HLA-C-restricted CMV-specific.

The CDR3 contains 14 residues. CDR1 and CDR2 (germline): MNHEY, SMNVEV (reference sequence). V gave up 0 bases and J gave up 10 bases, with 10 bases separating them. Worth noting for this clonotype: Antigen: not known.

The specimen was cultured CD8+ T cells from PBMCs, collected from culture after CMV antigen stimulation. This chain links TRBV27 with TRBJ1-6, with TRBD1 as a possible D gene (6 bases). This clonotype originated in a human donor in good health (CMV status not recorded). Some clones in this sample may be carry-over from other donors' samples. This CDR3 reads CASSLSYRDSPLHF. The DNA for the CDR3 is TGTGCCAGCAGTTTATCCTACAGGGACTCACCCCTCCACTTT.